This T cell receptor beta chain was captured by sequencing in a study of T cell repertoires in ileal Crohn's disease (dated by TCRdb to about 2019). Notes on the research overall: The median duration of disease was around 8 years, and at the time of surgery 35% of patients were active smokers. A total of 170 or so mucosal samples from roughly 60 patients were sequenced, with samples obtained at several locations on the surgical specimen and at postoperative endoscopy. Postoperative therapy was given to about half of the patients, with thiopurines administered to 11 patients and anti-TNF agents administered to 18 patients. Every patient underwent surgery because of a complication, which was stricturing disease in roughly 60% of cases and penetrating disease in about 39%. The study was conducted in parallel with a multicentre cohort built to find predictors of early endoscopic recurrence after ileocolonic resection. A Rutgeerts score above i0 was used to define endoscopic postoperative recurrence. A prospective multicentre cohort supplied the 57 Crohn's disease patients whose TCR repertoires were analysed. What the work shows at the level of the full study, not this receptor alone: Compared with CD4 T cells, sorted CD8 T cells held more high-frequency clones, which suggests that the mucosal expansions were mostly CD8. Endoscopic recurrence was linked to a higher percentage of high-frequency clones at surgery, and recurrence occurred in every patient whose clonality exceeded 26.8% (18/57). Only a subgroup of patients, of unstated size, had their mucosal CD4 and CD8 T cells sorted and sequenced. Compared with non-smokers, patients who were active smokers at surgery showed a significantly higher proportion of clonal expansions (around 24% vs 18%, p=0.02).

Looking up the germline V gene yields CDR1 SGHTA and CDR2 FQGNSA. V is clipped by 5 bases and J by 4 bases, and the sequence between their germline boundaries is 9 bases long. The CDR3, cysteine through phenylalanine, is 13 amino acids long. Only CDR3 DNA remains: 39 bases, in frame from the first base. To be eligible, patients had to be adults with ileal or ileocolonic Crohn's disease and an indication for ileocolonic resection. Before DNA extraction, whole ileal mucosal biopsies were kept frozen at -80 degrees C. Genomic DNA was extracted from frozen whole biopsies with a TRizol-based method and quantified on a NanoDrop 2000 spectrophotometer. For commercial TCRB immunosequencing, around 0.5 micrograms of biopsy DNA were submitted for each sample. CDR3 regions were amplified from genomic DNA by Adaptive Biotechnology using a two-step, amplification bias-controlled multiplex PCR. Primers covering every V and J gene segment were used in the first PCR, while barcodes and Illumina adapters were added in the second PCR. An Illumina instrument was used to sequence the CDR3 libraries. The authors' analysis ran thus. The analysis drew on both the pipelines supplied by the vendor and custom analysis of the raw data in R/Bioconductor running R version 3.3.0. Clonality, ranging from 0 to 1, was calculated as the inverse of the normalised Shannon entropy of all productive clones. High-frequency clones were defined as the share of the repertoire occupied by the top 100 clones, with only clones passing a 95% confidence test being retained. The Simpson index measured repertoire diversity, and the Morisita-Horn index measured overlap between samples. As stored in TCRdb, this immuneACCESS dataset retains in-frame rearrangements with V and J assigned. A fraction of the clones does not appear; measured against another copy, unresolved V genes explain less than half of the discrepancy, and the remainder lacks a known reason. That table is the source of V, J and clone size, and D and trimming were worked out from the DNA. The sample includes more than 2,000 clones, with about 76% observed a single time. Roughly 12% of the sample is held by the ten biggest clonotypes.

As regards this clone: Its antigen is not yet known. There are no base qualities to consult, and no much larger clone falls within one base.

The sample was ileal tissue. The rearranged segments are TRBV7-2 and TRBJ1-5; perhaps TRBD1 is the D gene, with 5 bases matching. The receptor was isolated from an adult with Crohn's disease. The CDR3 sequence is CASSPQGNQPQHF. The bases read TGTGCCAGCAGCCCCCAGGGTAATCAGCCCCAGCATTTT.